Below are 29 T cell receptor beta chains sequenced from a single sample in a study of T cells in Graves' hyperthyroidism and ophthalmopathy. RNA transcripts yielded amplified TCR beta CDR3 regions. The TCR CDR3 first-round RT-PCR relied on the HTBI primer set. TCRdb redid the calling of the multiplex PCR reads with MiXCR, one entry per CDR3 protein. The table lists some 510,000 distinct CDR3 sequences, more than 45% of them singletons. What was sequenced was peripheral blood or thyroid tissue (not recorded which). These receptors all stem from a woman aged 18-30 years with Graves' hyperthyroidism.

Comment on this clonotype: This clone may be a read error of a much larger clone one base away. V and J are TRBV7-2 and TRBJ2-6; D perhaps matches TRBD1 (5 bases). This CDR3 comprises 15 residues. CDR1 is SGHTA, CDR2 FQGNSA, per germline. The CDR3: CASSPLHSGANVLAF. The CDR3 DNA follows: TGTGCCAGCAGCCCCCTCCACTCTGGGGCCAACGTCCTGGCTTTC.

A remark on this clonotype: One end of the junction fails to match germline, which may point to a read error. V usage is TRBV10-3 and J usage is TRBJ1-3, with TRBD1 identical over 10 bases. CDR3 length: 13 amino acids. Germline V gene data show CDR1 as ENHRY and CDR2 as SYGVKD. The CDR3 DNA reads TGTGCCACCAGTGTGGGACAGGGGAACACCATATATTTT. It is translated as CATSVGQGNTIYF.

The CDR3 loop reads CSAWRFTGELFF. The CDR3, as DNA: TGCAGTGCTTGGAGGTTCACCGGGGAGCTGTTTTTT. This chain joins TRBV20-1 and TRBJ2-2; maybe TRBD2 (5 bases). Germline V gene sequence: CDR1 DFQATT, CDR2 SNEGSKA (reference sequence). Between the trimmed V and J ends, which lost 5 bases and 4 bases, there was a span of 8 bases. This CDR3 has 12 amino acids.

On this clonotype itself: One junction end does not reproduce the germline sequence, and a read error may be involved. The V and J genes are TRBV7-9 and TRBJ2-7; 7 nucleotides agree with TRBD2. The CDR3 totals 16 residues. CDR1 is SEHNR and CDR2 is FQNEAQ in the germline V gene (reference sequence). The CDR3 region has the DNA TGCGCCAGCAGCCAAGGTTTGGCTAGCGGCTCCTACGAGCAGTACTTC. Protein: CASSQGLASGSYEQYF.

This chain links TRBV29-1 with TRBJ2-7; the match to TRBD1 covers 9 bases. CDR1 is SQVTM and CDR2 is ANQGSEA in the germline V gene. V shed 4 bases and J 2 bases; nucleotides not matched to a gene: 9. The CDR3 loop spans 15 amino acids. The CDR3 DNA follows: TGCAGCGTTGGGGGGGGACAGGGACCACCCTACGAGCAGTACTTC. Translation: CSVGGGQGPPYEQYF.

In its sample, this clonotype was seen a few times. The rearrangement joins TRBV5-6 to TRBJ1-2; 7 nucleotides match TRBD1. Germline CDR1 is SGHDT and CDR2 is YYEEEE. V lost 0 bases and J lost 8; bases outside the gene matches: 7. This CDR3 region has 14 residues. CDR3 sequence (DNA): TGTGCCAGCAGCTTGGACCTGTCAGGGGGAGGCTACACCTTC. Translated: CASSLDLSGGGYTF. Full variable domain (outside the CDR3, taken from reference TRBV5-6 and TRBJ1-2): DAGVTQSPTHLIKTRGQQVTLRCSPKSGHDTVSWYQQALGQGPQFIFQYYEEEERQRGNFPDRFSGHQFPNYSSELNVNALLLGDSALYLCASSLDLSGGGYTFGSGTRLTVV.

The V call is TRBV20-1, the J call TRBJ1-2; D is possibly TRBD1 (6 bases). Germline V gives CDR1 DFQATT, CDR2 SNEGSKA (reference sequence). There are 13 residues in the CDR3. With 6 bases removed from V and 3 bases from J, the gap between germline ends came to 14 bases. The CDR3 sequence is CSAPDSSYYGYTF. Here the CDR3 DNA reads TGCAGTGCCCCGGACAGCTCTTACTATGGCTACACCTTC.

The chain couples TRBV20-1 to TRBJ1-2; D gene ambiguous. The germline gives CDR1 DFQATT, CDR2 SNEGSKA (reference sequence). This CDR3 has 12 residues. Trimming removed 6 bases from V and 8 bases from J, with 16 bases in between. CDR3 in amino acids: CSAPKGLDGYTF. The DNA for the CDR3 is TGCAGTGCACCGAAGGGATTGGACGGCTACACCTTC.

This clonotype turned up a few times. This rearrangement joins TRBV20-1 to TRBJ1-2; D not resolved. The V end was cut by 4 bases, the J end by 6 bases, with 18 bases between. The CDR3 runs 14 residues. From germline, CDR1 is DFQATT and CDR2 SNEGSKA (reference sequence). The CDR3 DNA reads TGCAGTGCTATCCCAATGTCCCGACTCGATGGCTACACCTTC. Its translation is CSAIPMSRLDGYTF.

This clonotype occurred a few times. This chain joins TRBV5-1 and TRBJ2-5; perhaps D is TRBD1 or TRBD2 (6 bases each). The CDR3 is 14 amino acids. Germline values: CDR1 SGHRS, CDR2 YFSETQ. Trimming left V 5 bases short and J 4 bases short, with 15 bases between. Here the CDR3 DNA reads TGCGCCAGCAGAATTGTGAGGGGGGTAGAGACCCAGTACTTC. Protein product: CASRIVRGVETQYF.

The table lists this clonotype with many counts. The V gene is TRBV10-3, the J gene TRBJ1-2; perhaps TRBD1 as D (6 bases). The V and J ends lost 2 bases and 1 base respectively, with 8 bases between them. The CDR3 length is 14 residues. The germline V gene has CDR1 ENHRY and CDR2 SYGVKD. The DNA for the CDR3 is TGTGCCATCAGTGAGGGGACATTTAACTATGGCTACACCTTC. Translated: CAISEGTFNYGYTF.

A word on this clonotype: A much larger clone is a single base away; this may be a read error. This chain joins TRBV15 and TRBJ2-5; 8 bases line up with TRBD1. This CDR3 has 15 amino acids. Germline values: CDR1 LNHNV, CDR2 YYDKDF (reference sequence). V shed 7 bases and J 7 bases; nucleotides not matched to a gene: 14. This CDR3 reads CATTEQGGSLGTQYF. The CDR3 DNA reads as TGTGCCACCACCGAACAGGGGGGATCATTGGGGACCCAGTACTTC. Together with reference TRBV15 and TRBJ2-5, the CDR3 gives the full variable domain: DAMVIQNPRYQVTQFGKPVTLSCSQTLNHNVMYWYQQKSSQAPKLLFHYYDKDFNNEADTPDNFQSRRPNTSFCFLDIRSPGLGDTAMYLCATTEQGGSLGTQYFGPGTRLLVL.

Notes on this clonotype: With a much larger clone just one base away, this may be a read error. This chain joins TRBV11-2 and TRBJ1-1; no reliable D call. Germline CDR1 SGHAT, CDR2 FQNNGV. The ends were cut back, 6 bases at V and 6 bases at J, with 14 bases in the middle. This CDR3 has 13 residues. The CDR3 sequence is CASSTTSFAEAFF. CDR3 DNA: TGTGCCAGCAGTACTACAAGCTTCGCTGAAGCTTTCTTT. The full variable domain, in which reference TRBV11-2 and TRBJ1-1 provide the parts outside the CDR3, is EAGVAQSPRYKIIEKRQSVAFWCNPISGHATLYWYQQILGQGPKLLIQFQNNGVVDDSQLPKDRFSAERLKGVDSTLKIQPAKLEDSAVYLCASSTTSFAEAFFGQGTRLTVV.

CDR3: CSARDRSQIGYEQYF. CDR3 coding DNA: TGCAGTGCTAGAGATAGGAGCCAGATCGGATACGAGCAGTACTTC. This chain joins TRBV20-1 and TRBJ2-7; D gene ambiguous. The V gene's germline CDR1 is DFQATT and CDR2 SNEGSKA (reference sequence). The CDR3 consists of 15 residues. Between the trimmed V and J ends, which lost 0 bases and 4 bases, there was a span of 16 bases.

The chain joins TRBV7-2 to TRBJ2-7, with D possibly being TRBD1 (6 bases). The ends were cut back, 4 bases at V and 3 bases at J, with 10 bases in the middle. Germline V gene lookup returns CDR1 SGHTA and CDR2 FQGNSA. The CDR3 consists of 13 residues. CDR3 nucleotides: TGTGCCAGCAGCTCGGACAGTTACTACGAGCAGTACTTC. This encodes CASSSDSYYEQYF. The entire variable domain, with the rest obtained from reference TRBV7-2 and TRBJ2-7, is as follows: GAGVSQSPSNKVTEKGKDVELRCDPISGHTALYWYRQSLGQGLEFLIYFQGNSAPDKSGLPSDRFSAERTGGSVSTLTIQRTQQEDSAVYLCASSSDSYYEQYFGPGTRLTVT.

This clonotype showed up just a few times. A read error is possible here, since a much larger clone lies one base away. The V gene is TRBV24-1, the J gene TRBJ1-2; tentative D call: TRBD1 (6 bases). The CDR3 has 14 residues. Per germline, CDR1 KGHDR and CDR2 SFDVKD. CDR3 amino acids: CATGDETGAYGYTF. The CDR3 nucleotides read TGTGCCACCGGTGATGAGACAGGAGCCTATGGCTACACCTTC.

The CDR3 DNA reads TGTGCCACCAGCAGCCAAGATCACCCAGACCCTTACGAGCAGTACTTC. Translation: CATSSQDHPDPYEQYF. The J gene is TRBJ2-7, the V gene TRBV15; unclear D gene. V lost 3 bases and J lost 4, with 19 bases in between. This CDR3 is 16 amino acids long. Germline V gene data show CDR1 as LNHNV and CDR2 as YYDKDF (reference sequence).

In the case of this clonotype: One junction end disagrees with the germline gene, perhaps due to a read error. CDR3 region: CASRMTWEAYEQYF. DNA of the CDR3: TGCGCCAGCAGAATGACTTGGGAGGCCTACGAGCAGTACTTC. The chain carries TRBV7-3 and TRBJ2-7, with D tentatively TRBD2 (6 bases). CDR1 is SGHTA, CDR2 FQGTGA, per germline. The CDR3 runs 14 residues.

The CDR3 loop reads CAISPYESNQPQHF. For the CDR3, the DNA is TGTGCCATCAGTCCTTACGAAAGCAATCAGCCCCAGCATTTT. This chain joins TRBV10-3 and TRBJ1-5; D ambiguous. From germline, CDR1 is ENHRY and CDR2 SYGVKD. CDR3 size: 14 residues. V dropped 5 bases and J dropped 1 base, with 9 bases sitting between them.

The chain recombines TRBV10-3 with TRBJ2-3; no reliable D call. V was clipped by 10 bases and J by 2 bases, with 22 bases between them. Germline V gene sequence: CDR1 ENHRY, CDR2 SYGVKD. This CDR3 has 16 amino acids. Here the CDR3 DNA reads TGTGCCAGCAGCTCCAACGGCGAGCGTGACACAGATACGCAGTATTTT. Protein sequence: CASSSNGERDTDTQYF.

The table lists this clonotype with a count of one. A single base separates this from a much larger clone, so it may be a read error. The rearrangement uses TRBV7-9 and TRBJ1-2, with unresolved D. The CDR3 contains 14 residues. CDR1 is SEHNR, CDR2 FQNEAQ, per germline (reference sequence). The V end lost 2 bases, the J end lost 4 bases, and 11 bases lay between the germline ends. The CDR3 spells CASSLLRQAYGYTF. CDR3 nucleotides: TGTGCCAGCAGCTTACTACGGCAGGCCTATGGCTACACCTTC.

The V call is TRBV5-1, the J call TRBJ2-7; no reliable D call. CDR1 SGHRS and CDR2 YFSETQ come from the germline V gene. This CDR3 has 14 residues. V was shortened by 4 bases and J by 0 bases, with 11 bases between the two germline ends. In DNA, the CDR3 is TGCGCCAGCAGCCATAAGAGGCTCTCCTACGAGCAGTACTTC. Translating it yields CASSHKRLSYEQYF.

In the case of this clonotype: It may be a read error: a sequence one base away is much more abundant. The J gene is TRBJ1-2, the V gene TRBV7-6; perhaps TRBD1 as D (6 bases). Germline CDR1 reads SGHVS; CDR2 reads FNYEAQ. With 8 bases removed from V and 3 bases from J, the gap between germline ends came to 16 bases. The CDR3 sequence is 14 residues long. CDR3 DNA: TGTGCCAGCGGCCGCAGGGGTAGGGACTATGGCTACACCTTC. It is translated as CASGRRGRDYGYTF.

This clonotype showed up many times. The chain is built from TRBV2 and TRBJ1-3; TRBD1 is a possible D gene (6 bases). Per germline, CDR1 SNHLY and CDR2 FYNNEI. This CDR3 is built from 12 residues. Between the trimmed V and J ends, which lost 2 bases and 8 bases, there was a span of 7 bases. The CDR3 reads CASSERTDTIYF. CDR3 nucleotides: TGTGCCAGCAGTGAAAGGACAGACACCATATATTTT. The whole variable domain, remainder taken from reference TRBV2 and TRBJ1-3, is EPEVTQTPSHQVTQMGQEVILRCVPISNHLYFYWYRQILGQKVEFLVSFYNNEISEKSEIFDDQFSVERPDGSNFTLKIRSTKLEDSAMYFCASSERTDTIYFGEGSWLTVV.

The table lists this clonotype with a few counts. The chain employs TRBV15 and TRBJ2-2; 7 nucleotides match TRBD2. Trimming at V came to 7 bases and at J to 4 bases, leaving 12 bases not matched to a gene. CDR1 is LNHNV and CDR2 is YYDKDF in the germline V gene (reference sequence). The CDR3 length is 16 residues. CDR3 nucleotides: TGTGCCACCAAGTTCGGTGGGAGGGCCGGCACCGGGGAGCTGTTTTTT. It is translated as CATKFGGRAGTGELFF. Drawing the rest from reference TRBV15 and TRBJ2-2, the complete variable domain is DAMVIQNPRYQVTQFGKPVTLSCSQTLNHNVMYWYQQKSSQAPKLLFHYYDKDFNNEADTPDNFQSRRPNTSFCFLDIRSPGLGDTAMYLCATKFGGRAGTGELFFGEGSRLTVL.

The chain links TRBV10-3 to TRBJ2-5; TRBD1 is a possible D gene (6 bases). This CDR3 comprises 13 residues. Germline V gene data show CDR1 as ENHRY and CDR2 as SYGVKD. The ends were cut back, 0 bases at V and 5 bases at J, with 7 bases in the middle. In DNA form, the CDR3 reads TGTGCCATCAGTGAGTCTACAGGGGAGACCCAGTACTTC. Protein sequence: CAISESTGETQYF.

The chain recombines TRBV7-9 with TRBJ2-6; 8 bases align to TRBD1. The CDR3 runs 18 residues. V shed 4 bases, J shed 1 base, and the junction held 9 bases outside the gene matches. Germline CDR1 SEHNR, CDR2 FQNEAQ (reference sequence). CDR3 protein: CASSWTGSAPSGANVLTF. In DNA form, the CDR3 reads TGTGCCAGCAGCTGGACAGGGAGCGCTCCATCTGGGGCCAACGTCCTGACTTTC.

This clonotype appeared a single time. This rearrangement joins TRBV11-2 to TRBJ2-1, with D tentatively TRBD1 or TRBD2 (5 bases each). The J call could be wrong; TRBJ2-7 is a better fit for the DNA end. Per germline, CDR1 SGHAT and CDR2 FQNNGV. This CDR3 has 17 amino acids. This CDR3 is CASSLVAGAGPYNEQYF. CDR3 nucleotide sequence: TGTGCCAGCAGCTTAGTAGCCGGGGCTGGACCCTACAATGAGCAGTACTTC.

The chain employs TRBV6-5 and TRBJ1-5; no definite D call. With 6 bases removed from V and 2 bases from J, the gap between germline ends came to 11 bases. Germline CDR1 reads MNHEY; CDR2 reads SVGAGI. This CDR3 has 14 amino acids. The CDR3 sequence is CASSHIGGNQPQHF. The CDR3 DNA is TGTGCCAGCAGCCACATAGGTGGCAATCAGCCCCAGCATTTT.